The 21 T cell receptor beta chains in this list originate from one sample, sequenced in a study of regulatory T cells in long-lasting Graves disease. In building TCR beta libraries, iRepertoire HTBI primers were used together with Arm-PCR of CDR3 regions. TCRdb independently ran MiXCR on the multiplex PCR reads; one entry per CDR3 protein. Of about 380,000 distinct CDR3 sequences listed, less than 20% are singletons. Time point defined: newly diagnosed GD, antithyroid drugs for less than 3 months. PBMC-derived RNA was used for the TCR library. This sample comprised peripheral blood mononuclear cells (PBMCs), obtained at new diagnosis, from a patient treated with antithyroid drugs. These receptors came from a female donor with Graves disease.

The chain uses TRBV7-9 and TRBJ1-4, with D possibly being TRBD1 (6 bases). The length of the CDR3 is 17 residues. The germline gives CDR1 SEHNR, CDR2 FQNEAQ (reference sequence). The ends were cut back, 5 bases at V and 5 bases at J, with 21 bases in the middle. The CDR3 DNA reads as TGTGCCAGCAGCGCTAGAACCGTAACAGGGTCGAATGAAAAACTGTTTTTT. Encoded protein: CASSARTVTGSNEKLFF.

Turning to this clonotype: A far larger clone is just one base off, so this is likely a read error. The chain carries TRBV6-9 and TRBJ2-7; 7 bases are shared with TRBD2. Germline assignment: CDR1 MNHGY and CDR2 SVAAGI. The CDR3 length is 15 residues. The CDR3 nucleotides read TGTGCCGGCAGTTACTCTAGCGGTATAATCTACGAGCAGTACTTC. Translating gives CAGSYSSGIIYEQYF.

There are many counts of this clonotype. This rearrangement joins TRBV9 to TRBJ2-5; 12 bases are a match to TRBD2. V gave up 4 bases and J gave up 2 bases; unmatched junction bases: 15. Germline V lookup: CDR1 SGDLS, CDR2 YYNGEE. This CDR3 spans 19 amino acids. The CDR3 loop is CASSPGGGGLAGLQETQYF. CDR3 nucleotides: TGTGCCAGCAGCCCCGGAGGTGGGGGACTAGCGGGCCTTCAAGAGACCCAGTACTTC.

There are many counts of this clonotype. One end of the junction varies from germline; a read error may be responsible. V gene TRBV7-8 combines with J gene TRBJ2-7, with TRBD1 matching 7 bases. The CDR3 runs to 15 residues. Germline CDR1 is SGHVS and CDR2 is FQNEAQ. CDR3 loop: CASSQGEGAWNEQYF. As DNA, the CDR3 is TGCGCCAGCAGCCAAGGCGAGGGGGCGTGGAACGAGCAGTACTTC.

At least ten counts were recorded for this clonotype. The chain carries TRBV5-1 and TRBJ2-1; TRBD1 might be the D (5 bases). Germline loops: CDR1 SGHRS, CDR2 YFSETQ. This CDR3 comprises 17 residues. V lost 0 bases and J lost 0, with 13 bases in between. CDR3 coding DNA: TGCGCCAGCAGCTTGGCATCGCGGACACTCTCCTACAATGAGCAGTTCTTC. Translation: CASSLASRTLSYNEQFF.

The chain is built from TRBV6-2 or TRBV6-3 and TRBJ1-1; no clear D gene. The germline V gene encodes CDR1 MNHEY and CDR2 SVGEGT. The CDR3 is 13 amino acids. Trimming stripped 5 bases from V and 2 bases from J, with 9 bases between. For the CDR3, the DNA is TGTGCCAGCAGTGCCAGATACAACACTGAAGCTTTCTTT. Its translation is CASSARYNTEAFF.

This clonotype was seen a few times. This chain uses TRBV9 with TRBJ2-1; the D gene is possibly TRBD1 (5 bases). Deletions cut 0 bases from V and 5 bases from J, with 6 bases between. The CDR3 has 13 amino acids. The germline gives CDR1 SGDLS, CDR2 YYNGEE. DNA for the CDR3: TGTGCCAGCAGCGTAGGGGGCCACAATGAGCAGTTCTTC. Encoded protein: CASSVGGHNEQFF. Supplemented by reference TRBV9 and TRBJ2-1, the full variable domain reads DSGVTQTPKHLITATGQRVTLRCSPRSGDLSVYWYQQSLDQGLQFLIQYYNGEERAKGNILERFSAQQFPDLHSELNLSSLELGDSALYFCASSVGGHNEQFFGPGTRLTVL.

At least ten counts were recorded for this clonotype. The CDR3 bases are TGTGCCAGCAGCTCAGGGGTTCACGAGCAGTACTTC. It yields the protein CASSSGVHEQYF. V gene TRBV7-2 combines with J gene TRBJ2-7; D may be TRBD1 (6 bases). V lost 4 bases and J 5 bases, leaving 9 bases between the germline ends. The CDR3 extends over 12 amino acids. CDR1 is SGHTA, CDR2 FQGNSA, per germline.

The rearrangement joins TRBV29-1 to TRBJ2-7; TRBD1 matches at 7 bases. V lost 6 bases and J lost 6; bases outside the gene matches: 11. CDR1 and CDR2 (germline): SQVTM, ANQGSEA. The CDR3 loop spans 13 amino acids. CDR3 DNA: TGCAGCGTCCGGCCCCGGGACAGCTCCGAGCAGTACTTC. The encoded protein is CSVRPRDSSEQYF.

Ten or more counts support this clonotype. The chain combines TRBV2 with TRBJ1-5; no clear D. CDR3 size: 13 residues. V was clipped by 3 bases and J by 5 bases, with 8 bases between them. CDR1 is SNHLY and CDR2 is FYNNEI in the germline V gene. The CDR3 region is CASSDQPDQPQHF. Written as DNA, the CDR3 is TGTGCCAGCAGTGATCAACCCGATCAGCCCCAGCATTTT.

There are many counts of this clonotype. The chain joins TRBV29-1 to TRBJ1-2; tentatively, D is TRBD1 (6 bases). Germline V CDR1 and CDR2: SQVTM, ANQGSEA. The CDR3 runs 15 residues. Trimming pared 3 bases from V and 0 bases from J, leaving 14 bases between. The CDR3 nucleotides read TGCAGCGTTGAGGGGCCGGGGGACACTAACTATGGCTACACCTTC. Translated, it gives CSVEGPGDTNYGYTF.

In this sample, this clonotype turned up many times. The chain uses TRBV6-2 or TRBV6-3 and TRBJ1-1; D not certain. The germline gives CDR1 MNHEY, CDR2 SVGEGT. The CDR3 extends over 14 amino acids. Trimming took off 4 bases at V and 0 bases at J, with 9 bases between the two ends. In nucleotides, the CDR3 is TGTGCCAGCAGTTCTATTACACTGAACACTGAAGCTTTCTTT. Translated, it gives CASSSITLNTEAFF.

The J gene is TRBJ2-1, the V gene TRBV24-1, with TRBD2 matching over 9 bases. The CDR3 is made up of 14 amino acids. V lost 10 bases, J lost 4 bases, and 7 bases stayed unmatched. CDR1 and CDR2 (germline): KGHDR, SFDVKD. This chain's CDR3 is CATSKSGGYNEQFF. The CDR3 DNA is TGTGCCACTAGTAAGAGCGGGGGGTACAATGAGCAGTTCTTC.

This CDR3 is CASSILTGRAGELFF. CDR3 nucleotides: TGTGCCAGCAGCATCCTGACAGGGCGGGCCGGGGAGCTGTTTTTT. The gene calls are TRBV11-2 and TRBJ2-2, with TRBD1 matching 7 bases. This CDR3 region has 15 residues. Looked up from germline, CDR1 is SGHAT and CDR2 is FQNNGV. Trimming cost V 5 bases and J 6 bases; bases outside gene matches: 9.

This clonotype was detected ten times or more. V gene TRBV11-2 combines with J gene TRBJ2-3; D gene unclear. The V and J ends lost 0 bases and 1 base respectively, with 8 bases between them. The germline gives CDR1 SGHAT, CDR2 FQNNGV. This CDR3 region has 15 residues. CDR3 loop: CASSLEVSRTDTQYF. The CDR3 bases are TGTGCCAGCAGCTTAGAGGTCTCCCGCACAGATACGCAGTATTTT.

This clonotype was observed many times. This CDR3 reads CAIRTNSNQPQHF. In nucleotides, the CDR3 is TGTGCCATCAGGACAAATAGCAATCAGCCCCAGCATTTT. The chain links TRBV10-3 to TRBJ1-5; no definite D call. The CDR3 loop spans 13 amino acids. Deletions cut 6 bases from V and 0 bases from J, with 6 bases between. Germline V gene data show CDR1 as ENHRY and CDR2 as SYGVKD.

This clonotype was counted ten times or more. The CDR3 sequence: CASSFQGAGNTIYF. CDR3 in DNA: TGTGCCAGCAGTTTTCAGGGCGCTGGAAACACCATATATTTT. The chain is built from TRBV28 and TRBJ1-3, with D perhaps TRBD1 (5 bases). The CDR3 has 14 residues. Germline lookup yields CDR1 MDHEN and CDR2 SYDVKM. V gave up 3 bases and J gave up 2 bases, with 8 bases separating them. Full variable domain (remainder filled in from reference TRBV28 and TRBJ1-3): DVKVTQSSRYLVKRTGEKVFLECVQDMDHENMFWYRQDPGLGLRLIYFSYDVKMKEKGDIPEGYSVSREKKERFSLILESASTNQTSMYLCASSFQGAGNTIYFGEGSWLTVV.

This clonotype occurred many times. The gene calls are TRBV15 and TRBJ2-7, with 7 bases matching TRBD2. Trimming removed 4 bases from V and 3 bases from J; junction bases left unmatched: 3. There are 13 residues in the CDR3. CDR1 is LNHNV, CDR2 YYDKDF, per germline (reference sequence). The CDR3 is CATSKTSSYEQYF. In nucleotides, the CDR3 is TGTGCCACCAGCAAGACTAGCAGCTACGAGCAGTACTTC.

This clonotype was counted ten times or more. The chain joins TRBV28 to TRBJ2-7; tentatively, D is TRBD2 (6 bases). Germline V gene data show CDR1 as MDHEN and CDR2 as SYDVKM. The CDR3 sequence is 14 residues long. The V end lost 4 bases, the J end lost 6 bases, and 16 bases lay between the germline ends. The CDR3 reads CASSYVRGKVEQYF. The CDR3 nucleotides read TGTGCCAGCAGTTACGTGCGGGGAAAGGTCGAGCAGTACTTC.

This clonotype was detected many times. This chain links TRBV7-9 with TRBJ2-7, with TRBD2 matching 14 bases. The CDR3 has 16 amino acids. V dropped 5 bases and J dropped 4; count of bases not matched to a gene: 7. CDR1 SEHNR and CDR2 FQNEAQ come from the germline V gene (reference sequence). CDR3 nucleotide sequence: TGTGCCAGCAGCCTGGGACTAGCGGGAGCGGAATACGAGCAGTACTTC. This gives the protein CASSLGLAGAEYEQYF.

This clonotype was seen only a few times. It may be a read error: a sequence one base away is much more abundant. The chain joins TRBV6-9 to TRBJ1-2, with D possibly matching TRBD1 (6 bases). The germline V gene has CDR1 MNHGY and CDR2 SVAAGI. The CDR3 spans 13 residues. The CDR3 is CASSVGRGDGYTF. The CDR3 DNA sequence: TGCGCCAGCAGTGTGGGCAGGGGAGACGGCTACACCTTC.